This T cell receptor (beta chain) was identified during a study of cytomegalovirus exposure and HLA in healthy donors. Germline V gives CDR1 MGHDK, CDR2 SYGVNS. The ends were cut back, 4 bases at V and 8 bases at J, with 8 bases in the middle. There are 11 residues in the CDR3. Study-wide findings and caveats: At a 0.05 false discovery rate, a later analysis found around 17,000 TCR beta sequences to be associated with HLA alleles. In a later analysis, a missense DCLRE1C variant was linked to TCR beta V- and J-gene trimming.

Points on this clone: Its antigen remains unknown.

Vbeta (60) and Jbeta (13) primers were used in the PCR. Libraries were prepared by immunoSEQ multiplex PCR; TCRdb keeps only in-frame clonotypes and omits some of them. The sample consists of about 150,000 clones, 60% to 80% of them appearing once. The chain is built from TRBV25-1 and TRBJ1-2; D is unclear. This receptor was identified in a male donor in good health and CMV-seronegative. The source material was PBMCs. The CDR3 reads CASSGGSGYTF. CDR3 in DNA: TGTGCCAGCAGTGGAGGGTCAGGCTACACCTTC.